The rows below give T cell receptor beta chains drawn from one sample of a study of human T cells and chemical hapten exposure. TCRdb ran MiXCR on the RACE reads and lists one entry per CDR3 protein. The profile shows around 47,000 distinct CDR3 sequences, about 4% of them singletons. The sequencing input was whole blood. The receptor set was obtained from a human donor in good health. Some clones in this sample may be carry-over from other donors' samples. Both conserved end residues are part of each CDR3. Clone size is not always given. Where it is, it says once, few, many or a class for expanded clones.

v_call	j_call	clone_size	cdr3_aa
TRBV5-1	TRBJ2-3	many	CASSHTLTGGADTQYF
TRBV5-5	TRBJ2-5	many	CASSLYGAVRKTQYF
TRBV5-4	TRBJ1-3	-	CASSESPRIHSGNTIYF
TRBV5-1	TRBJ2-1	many	CASSSLGTPSSYNEQFF
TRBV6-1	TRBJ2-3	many	CASSGVWTDTQYF
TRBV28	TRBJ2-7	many	CASSHHSGRAYEQYF
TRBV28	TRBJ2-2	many	CASIKGTPEVTGELFF
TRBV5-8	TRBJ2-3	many	CASSPRLAPSTDTQYF
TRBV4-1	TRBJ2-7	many	CASSQDWGTVAPYEQYF
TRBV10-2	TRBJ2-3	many	CASLRLASTDTQYF
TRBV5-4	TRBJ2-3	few	CASSSWTAGADTQYF
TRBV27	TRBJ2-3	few	CASSSPWGSTDTQYF
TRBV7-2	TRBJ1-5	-	CASSLGGLSNQPQHF
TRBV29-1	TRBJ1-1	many	CSVGGQGLITEAFF
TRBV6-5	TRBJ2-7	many	CASSSPDTTYEQYF
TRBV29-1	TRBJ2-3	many	CSLGGLSLTDTQYF
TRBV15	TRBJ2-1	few	CATSRTSYNEQFF
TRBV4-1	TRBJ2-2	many	CASSQDTLAGNTGELFF
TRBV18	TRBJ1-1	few	CASSPAQQGRTEAFF
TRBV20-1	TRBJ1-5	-	CSARTRRGAGNQPQHF
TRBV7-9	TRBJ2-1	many	CASSHPRVGLYEQFF
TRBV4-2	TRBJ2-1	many	CASSQGLNYNEQFF
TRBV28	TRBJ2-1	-	CASSRSESYNEQFF
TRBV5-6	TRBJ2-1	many	CASSFQDSYNEQFF
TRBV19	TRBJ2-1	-	CATGREVNEQFF
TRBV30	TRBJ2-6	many	CAWSFASSGANVLTF
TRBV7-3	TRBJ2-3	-	CASSIQGNPTDTQYF
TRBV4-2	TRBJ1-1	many	CASSHPRGNTEAFF
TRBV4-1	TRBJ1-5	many	CASSPSTVGQPQHF
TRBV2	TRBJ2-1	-	CASNAQTSGRGSYNEQFF
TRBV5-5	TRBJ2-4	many	CASSSPRGTSKNIQYF
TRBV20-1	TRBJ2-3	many	CSAELLAGGDTQYF
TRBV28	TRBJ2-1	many	CASAGELAAYNEQFF
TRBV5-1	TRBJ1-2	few	CASSLGVGGYTF
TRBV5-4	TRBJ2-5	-	CASSLLGSRGETQYF
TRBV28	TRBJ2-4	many	CASSPRALRQRNIQYF
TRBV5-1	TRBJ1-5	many	CASPSQSRYRF
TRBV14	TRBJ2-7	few	CASSHLREGIYEQYF
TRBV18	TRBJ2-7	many	CASSPQLGDEQYF
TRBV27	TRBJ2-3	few	CASSLAPGTDTQYF
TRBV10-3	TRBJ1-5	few	CAISDPGIGNQPQHF
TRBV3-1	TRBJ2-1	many	CASSQGTSGNAEQFF
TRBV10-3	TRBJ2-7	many	CAISESTEQYF
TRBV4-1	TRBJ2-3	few	CASSQVGAGTDTQYF
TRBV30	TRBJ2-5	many	CAWSVSGETQYF
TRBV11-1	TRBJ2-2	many	CASSSPRDRGTNTGELFF
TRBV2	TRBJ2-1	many	CASSEISWGSTYNEQFF
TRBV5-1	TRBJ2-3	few	CASSLDGYKADTQYF
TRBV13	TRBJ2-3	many	CASSALDRVPSNTQYF
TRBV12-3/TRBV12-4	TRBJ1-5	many	CASSQDVSGQPQHF
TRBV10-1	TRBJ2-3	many	CASSRDSSTDTQYF
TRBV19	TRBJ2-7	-	CASSIETGTYEQYF
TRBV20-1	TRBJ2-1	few	CSARPLTSGRSYNEQFF